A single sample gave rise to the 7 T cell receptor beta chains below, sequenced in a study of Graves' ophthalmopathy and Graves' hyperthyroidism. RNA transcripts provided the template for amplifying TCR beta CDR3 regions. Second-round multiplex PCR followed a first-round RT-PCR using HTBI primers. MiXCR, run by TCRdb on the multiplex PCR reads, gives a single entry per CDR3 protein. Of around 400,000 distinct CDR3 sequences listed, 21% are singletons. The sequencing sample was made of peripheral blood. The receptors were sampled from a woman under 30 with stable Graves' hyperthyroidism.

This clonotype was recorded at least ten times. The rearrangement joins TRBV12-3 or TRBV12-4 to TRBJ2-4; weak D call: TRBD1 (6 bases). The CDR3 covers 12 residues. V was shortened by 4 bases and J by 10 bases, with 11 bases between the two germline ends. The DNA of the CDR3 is TGTGCCAGCAGTTCAACAGGGATTATTCAGTACTTC. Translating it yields CASSSTGIIQYF.

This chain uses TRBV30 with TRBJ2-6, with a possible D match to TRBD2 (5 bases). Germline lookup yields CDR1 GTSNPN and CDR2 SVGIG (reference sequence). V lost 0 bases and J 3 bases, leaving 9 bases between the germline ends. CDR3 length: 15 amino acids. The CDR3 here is CAWSVLGYGANVLTF. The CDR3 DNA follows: TGTGCCTGGAGTGTACTAGGGTATGGGGCCAACGTCCTGACTTTC.

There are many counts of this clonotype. The CDR3 protein is CASGLTSRAYEQYF. DNA of the CDR3: TGTGCCAGCGGCCTTACTAGCCGCGCCTACGAGCAGTACTTC. The rearrangement joins TRBV2 to TRBJ2-7, with D perhaps TRBD2 (6 bases). Trimming took 8 bases from V and 2 from J, leaving 16 bases between them. The CDR3 loop spans 14 amino acids. Per germline, CDR1 SNHLY and CDR2 FYNNEI.

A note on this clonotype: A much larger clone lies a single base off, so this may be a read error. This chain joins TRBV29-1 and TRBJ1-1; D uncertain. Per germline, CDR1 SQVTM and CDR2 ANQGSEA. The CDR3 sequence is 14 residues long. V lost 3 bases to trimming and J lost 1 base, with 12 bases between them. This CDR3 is CSVDLGIGNTEAFF. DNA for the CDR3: TGCAGCGTTGACCTGGGGATCGGGAACACTGAAGCTTTCTTT. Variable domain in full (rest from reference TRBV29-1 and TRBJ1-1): SAVISQKPSRDICQRGTSLTIQCQVDSQVTMMFWYRQQPGQSLTLIATANQGSEATYESGFVIDKFPISRPNLTFSTLTVSNMSPEDSSIYLCSVDLGIGNTEAFFGQGTRLTVV.

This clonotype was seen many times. The CDR3 sequence is CASSFQETQYF. The CDR3 bases are TGTGCCAGCAGCTTCCAAGAGACCCAGTACTTC. The chain recombines TRBV12-3 or TRBV12-4 with TRBJ2-5; D gene uncertain. The CDR3 length is 11 residues. V lost 6 bases to trimming and J lost 1 base, with 3 bases between them.

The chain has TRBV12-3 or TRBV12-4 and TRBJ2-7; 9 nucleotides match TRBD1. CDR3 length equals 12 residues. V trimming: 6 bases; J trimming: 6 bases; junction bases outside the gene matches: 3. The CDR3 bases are TGTGCCAGCAGCACGACAGGGGGCGAGCAGTACTTC. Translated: CASSTTGGEQYF.

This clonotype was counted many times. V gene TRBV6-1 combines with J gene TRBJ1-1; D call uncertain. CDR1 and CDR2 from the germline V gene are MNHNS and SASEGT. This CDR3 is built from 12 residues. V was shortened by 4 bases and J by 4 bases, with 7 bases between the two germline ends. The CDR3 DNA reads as TGTGCCAGCAGTGCCATGGGCACTGAAGCTTTCTTT. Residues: CASSAMGTEAFF.